A selection of T cell receptor beta chains follows, all from one sample in a study of blood T cell repertoires in COVID-19. Generated by immunoSEQ multiplex PCR, the TCRdb table keeps only in-frame clones and is missing some. The sample consists of tens of thousands of clones, 75% to 95% of them appearing once. The sequencing input was peripheral blood. These TCRs come from a human donor in a cohort sampled during active COVID-19. Both conserved end residues are part of each CDR3. The D gene is left open where the match is weak. Some rows have no size entry. The others give once, few or many, or a class for an expanded clone.

size	J	D	V	CDR3	DNA
.	TRBJ1-4	.	TRBV3-1/TRBV3-2	CASSQEVTAFYEKLFF	TGTGCCAGCAGCCAAGAGGTGACAGCCTTCTATGAAAAACTGTTTTTT
.	TRBJ2-2	.	TRBV29-1	CSVEATGGPFLGTGELFF	TGCAGCGTTGAAGCCACAGGAGGGCCCTTTTTAGGTACCGGGGAGCTGTTTTTT
few	TRBJ1-3	.	TRBV7-2	CASSFTQQGASGNTIYF	TGTGCCAGCAGCTTTACTCAACAGGGAGCGTCTGGAAACACCATATATTTT
.	TRBJ1-3	TRBD1	TRBV9	CASSVAGGGNTIYF	TGTGCCAGCAGCGTAGCAGGGGGTGGAAACACCATATATTTT
.	TRBJ1-2	.	TRBV5-1	CASSSGDTNGYGYTF	TGCGCCAGCAGCTCTGGGGACACAAACGGATATGGCTACACCTTC
.	TRBJ2-7	.	TRBV12-3/TRBV12-4	CASGGGLSYEQYF	TGTGCCAGCGGTGGGGGCCTCTCCTACGAGCAGTACTTC
.	TRBJ2-1	TRBD1	TRBV6-5	CASSLGTGGYNEQFF	TGTGCCAGCAGTTTGGGGACAGGGGGCTACAATGAGCAGTTCTTC
once	TRBJ1-3	.	TRBV7-9	CASSLGGGTIYF	TGTGCCAGCAGCTTAGGCGGAGGCACCATATATTTT
.	TRBJ2-6	TRBD1	TRBV19	CASRAGTGGAGANVLTF	TGTGCCAGTCGTGCCGGGACAGGGGGCGCGGGGGCCAACGTCCTGACTTTC
.	TRBJ1-2	.	TRBV29-1	CSVNGGGYTF	TGCAGCGTCAACGGGGGTGGCTACACCTTC
.	TRBJ2-7	.	TRBV6-5	CASSPLQGYEQYF	TGTGCCAGCAGTCCTTTACAGGGTTACGAGCAGTACTTC
once	TRBJ1-5	TRBD1	TRBV6-1	CASSEVGTGSQPQHF	TGTGCCAGCAGTGAAGTCGGGACAGGGAGTCAGCCCCAGCATTTT
.	TRBJ1-2	TRBD1	TRBV5-6	CASSPYGDSHGYTF	TGTGCCAGCAGCCCTTATGGGGACAGCCATGGCTACACCTTC
.	TRBJ2-5	.	TRBV5-6	CASTWRGPQETQYF	TGTGCCAGCACCTGGCGGGGACCTCAAGAGACCCAGTACTTC
.	TRBJ2-2	TRBD1	TRBV19	CASSITGGGDTGELFF	TGTGCCAGTAGTATCACAGGGGGTGGTGACACCGGGGAGCTGTTTTTT
.	TRBJ2-5	TRBD2	TRBV28	CASSSLGGVETQYF	TGTGCCAGCAGCTCCCTGGGGGGGGTCGAGACCCAGTACTTC
.	TRBJ2-7	TRBD1	TRBV10-1	CASSRGGGYEQYF	TGCGCCAGCAGTCGAGGGGGCGGGTACGAGCAGTACTTC
once	TRBJ2-5	TRBD2	TRBV5-1	CASSSSPAGTSGGETQYF	TGCGCCAGCAGCTCCTCACCCGCCGGGACTAGCGGGGGAGAGACCCAGTACTTC
.	TRBJ1-2	.	TRBV27	CASSLTGHSGYTF	TGTGCCAGCAGCCTTACAGGGCATTCAGGCTACACCTTC
.	TRBJ2-7	TRBD1	TRBV29-1	CSAGQGWESEQYF	TGCAGCGCCGGACAGGGGTGGGAGAGCGAGCAGTACTTC
.	TRBJ2-3	.	TRBV27	CASSSLVPTDTQYF	TGTGCCAGCAGTTCACTGGTACCCACAGATACGCAGTATTTT
.	TRBJ1-4	.	TRBV18	CASSPGLFSTNEKLFF	TGTGCCAGCTCACCCGGACTGTTTTCAACTAATGAAAAACTGTTTTTT
.	TRBJ1-3	.	TRBV5-6	CASSTFDRLGNTIYF	TGTGCCAGCAGCACCTTTGACAGGCTCGGAAACACCATATATTTT
.	TRBJ2-5	.	TRBV3-1/TRBV3-2	CASSQSEGRETQYF	TGTGCCAGCAGCCAATCCGAGGGAAGGGAGACCCAGTACTTC
few	TRBJ1-5	TRBD1	TRBV28	CASSPGQAAADQPQHF	TGTGCCAGCAGCCCTGGACAGGCCGCCGCGGATCAGCCCCAGCATTTT
.	TRBJ2-6	TRBD2	TRBV6-4	CASRPSGGAPGANVLTF	TGTGCCAGCAGGCCTAGCGGGGGGGCTCCTGGGGCCAACGTCCTGACTTTC
.	TRBJ1-5	TRBD1	TRBV6-5	CASRGQGGFGAQHF	TGTGCCAGCAGGGGACAGGGGGGTTTTGGAGCCCAGCATTTT